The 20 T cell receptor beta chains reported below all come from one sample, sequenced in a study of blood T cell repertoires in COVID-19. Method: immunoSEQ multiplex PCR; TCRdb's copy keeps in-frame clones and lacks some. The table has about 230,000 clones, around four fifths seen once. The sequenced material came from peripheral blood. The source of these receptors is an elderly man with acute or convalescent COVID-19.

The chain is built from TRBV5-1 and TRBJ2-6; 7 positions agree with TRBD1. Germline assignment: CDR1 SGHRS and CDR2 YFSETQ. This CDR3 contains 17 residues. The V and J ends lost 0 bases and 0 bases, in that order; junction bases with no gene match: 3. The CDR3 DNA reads TGCGCCAGCAGCTTGGGAGGGACAGCCTCTGGGGCCAACGTCCTGACTTTC. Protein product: CASSLGGTASGANVLTF.

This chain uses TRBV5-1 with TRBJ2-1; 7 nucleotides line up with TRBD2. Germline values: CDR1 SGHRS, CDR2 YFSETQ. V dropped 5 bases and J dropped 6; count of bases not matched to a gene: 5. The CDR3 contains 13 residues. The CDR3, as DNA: TGCGCCAGCAGGTGGGAGGGCCTCAATGAGCAGTTCTTC. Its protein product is CASRWEGLNEQFF.

The CDR3 region has the DNA TGTGCCAGCAGCTTAGGCCCTAGAAATGAGCAGTTCTTC. It translates to CASSLGPRNEQFF. The chain employs TRBV13 and TRBJ2-1; D not resolved. V was cut by 0 bases and J by 7 bases, with 7 bases left in between. This CDR3 has 13 residues. Germline CDR1 PRHDT, CDR2 FYEKMQ (reference sequence).

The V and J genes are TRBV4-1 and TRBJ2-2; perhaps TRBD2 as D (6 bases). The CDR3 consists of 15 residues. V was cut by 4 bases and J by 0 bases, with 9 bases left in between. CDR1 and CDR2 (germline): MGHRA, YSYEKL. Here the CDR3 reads CASSLWGANTGELFF. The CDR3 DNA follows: TGCGCCAGCAGCCTGTGGGGGGCGAACACCGGGGAGCTGTTTTTT.

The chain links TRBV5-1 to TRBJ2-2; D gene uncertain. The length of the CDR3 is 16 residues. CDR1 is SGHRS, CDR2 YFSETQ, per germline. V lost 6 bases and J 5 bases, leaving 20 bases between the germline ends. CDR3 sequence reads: CASNPVGSLGTGELFF. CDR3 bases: TGCGCCAGCAATCCCGTCGGGTCTCTTGGTACCGGGGAGCTGTTTTTT.

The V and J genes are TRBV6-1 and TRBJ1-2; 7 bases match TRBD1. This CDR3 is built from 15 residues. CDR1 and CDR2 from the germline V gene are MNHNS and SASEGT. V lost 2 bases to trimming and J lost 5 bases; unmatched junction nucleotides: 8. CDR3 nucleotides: TGTGCCAGCAGTGAAAGAGGGACAGCCCTTTATGGCTACACCTTC. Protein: CASSERGTALYGYTF.

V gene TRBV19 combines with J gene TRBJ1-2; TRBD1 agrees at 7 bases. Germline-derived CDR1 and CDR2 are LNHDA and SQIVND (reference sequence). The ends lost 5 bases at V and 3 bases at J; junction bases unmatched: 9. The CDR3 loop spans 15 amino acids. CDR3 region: CASSWQGVRDYGYTF. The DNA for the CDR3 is TGTGCCAGTAGTTGGCAGGGGGTCAGGGACTATGGCTACACCTTC. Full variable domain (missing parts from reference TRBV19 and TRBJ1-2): DGGITQSPKYLFRKEGQNVTLSCEQNLNHDAMYWYRQDPGQGLRLIYYSQIVNDFQKGDIAEGYSVSREKKESFPLTVTSAQKNPTAFYLCASSWQGVRDYGYTFGSGTRLTVV.

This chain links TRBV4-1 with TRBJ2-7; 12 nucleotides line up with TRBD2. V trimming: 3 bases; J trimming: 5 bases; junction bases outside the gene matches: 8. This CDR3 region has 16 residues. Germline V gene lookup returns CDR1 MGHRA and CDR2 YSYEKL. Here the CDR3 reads CASSQVLAGGPHEQYF. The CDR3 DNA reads TGCGCCAGCAGCCAGGTCCTAGCGGGAGGGCCACACGAGCAGTACTTC.

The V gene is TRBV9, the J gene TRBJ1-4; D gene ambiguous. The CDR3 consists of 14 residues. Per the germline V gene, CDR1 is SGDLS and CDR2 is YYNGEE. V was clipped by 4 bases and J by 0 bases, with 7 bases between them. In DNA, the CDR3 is TGTGCCAGCAGCACATATACAACTAATGAAAAACTGTTTTTT. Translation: CASSTYTTNEKLFF.

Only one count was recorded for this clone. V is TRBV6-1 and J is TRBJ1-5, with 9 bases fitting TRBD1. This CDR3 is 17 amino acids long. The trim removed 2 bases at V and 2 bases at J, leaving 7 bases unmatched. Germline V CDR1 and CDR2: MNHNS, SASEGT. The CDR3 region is CASSEWGTGIRNQPQHF. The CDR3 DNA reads TGTGCCAGCAGTGAATGGGGGACAGGGATTCGCAATCAGCCCCAGCATTTT.

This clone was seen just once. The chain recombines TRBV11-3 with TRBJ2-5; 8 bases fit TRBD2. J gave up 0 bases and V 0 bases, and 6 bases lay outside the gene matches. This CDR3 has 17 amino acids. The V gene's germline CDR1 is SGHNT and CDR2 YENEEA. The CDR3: CASSLDGKRGYQETQYF. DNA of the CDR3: TGTGCCAGCAGCTTAGATGGAAAGCGGGGGTACCAAGAGACCCAGTACTTC.

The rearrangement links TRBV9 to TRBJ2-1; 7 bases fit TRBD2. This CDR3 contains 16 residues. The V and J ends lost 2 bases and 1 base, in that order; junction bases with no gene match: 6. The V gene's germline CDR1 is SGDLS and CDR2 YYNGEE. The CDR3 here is CASSVRNGGSYNEQFF. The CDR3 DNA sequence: TGTGCCAGCAGCGTGCGGAACGGGGGGTCCTACAATGAGCAGTTCTTC.

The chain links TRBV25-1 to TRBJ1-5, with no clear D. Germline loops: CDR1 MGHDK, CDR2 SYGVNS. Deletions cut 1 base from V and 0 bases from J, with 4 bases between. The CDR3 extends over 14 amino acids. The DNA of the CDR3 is TGTGCCAGCAGTGAATCCTATAGCAATCAGCCCCAGCATTTT. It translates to CASSESYSNQPQHF.

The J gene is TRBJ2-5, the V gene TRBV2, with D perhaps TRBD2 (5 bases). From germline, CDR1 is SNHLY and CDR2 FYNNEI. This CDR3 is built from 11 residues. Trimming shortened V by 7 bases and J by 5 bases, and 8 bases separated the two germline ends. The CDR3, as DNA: TGTGCCAGCAATCAGCGGGAGACCCAGTACTTC. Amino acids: CASNQRETQYF.

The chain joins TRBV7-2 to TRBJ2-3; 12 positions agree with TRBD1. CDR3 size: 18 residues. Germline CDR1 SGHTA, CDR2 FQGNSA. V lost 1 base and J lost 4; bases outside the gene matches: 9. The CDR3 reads CASSLDAGTGGRADTQYF. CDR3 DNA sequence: TGTGCCAGCAGCTTAGACGCCGGGACAGGGGGCCGGGCAGATACGCAGTATTTT.

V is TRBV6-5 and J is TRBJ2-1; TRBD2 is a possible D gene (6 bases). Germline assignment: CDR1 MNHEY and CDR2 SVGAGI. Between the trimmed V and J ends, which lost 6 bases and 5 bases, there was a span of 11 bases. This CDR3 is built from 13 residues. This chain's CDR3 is CASSLLAHNEQFF. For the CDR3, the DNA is TGTGCCAGCAGCCTACTAGCCCACAATGAGCAGTTCTTC.

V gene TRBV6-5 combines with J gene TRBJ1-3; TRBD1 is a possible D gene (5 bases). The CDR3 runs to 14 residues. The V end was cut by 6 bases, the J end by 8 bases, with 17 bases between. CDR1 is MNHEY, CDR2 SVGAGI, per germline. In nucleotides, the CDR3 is TGTGCCAGCAGGCTAGCGGGGGGGTTTGACACCATATATTTT. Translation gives CASRLAGGFDTIYF.

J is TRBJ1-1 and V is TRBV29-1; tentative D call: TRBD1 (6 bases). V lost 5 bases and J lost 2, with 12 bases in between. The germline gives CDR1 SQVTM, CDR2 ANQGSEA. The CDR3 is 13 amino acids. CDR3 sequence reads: CSVRKGENTEAFF. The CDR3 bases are TGCAGCGTTCGTAAGGGGGAAAACACTGAAGCTTTCTTT.

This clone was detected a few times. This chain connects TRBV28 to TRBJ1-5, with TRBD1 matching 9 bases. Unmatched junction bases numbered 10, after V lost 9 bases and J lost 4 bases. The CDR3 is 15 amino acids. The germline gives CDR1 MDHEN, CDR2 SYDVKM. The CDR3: CASRDRVLGNQPQHF. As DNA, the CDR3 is TGTGCCAGTAGGGACAGGGTACTTGGAAATCAGCCCCAGCATTTT.

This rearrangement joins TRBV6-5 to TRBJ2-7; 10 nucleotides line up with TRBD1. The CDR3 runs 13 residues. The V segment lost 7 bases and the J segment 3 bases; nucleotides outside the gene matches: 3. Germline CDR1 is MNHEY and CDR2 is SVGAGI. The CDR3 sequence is CASNRDRGYEQYF. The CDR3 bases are TGTGCCAGCAACCGGGACAGGGGCTACGAGCAGTACTTC.